These T cell receptor beta chains were read from a single sample in a study of early T cells in non-severe SARS-CoV-2 infection. TCRdb recomputed calls from the 5' RACE reads with MiXCR, one row per CDR3 protein. The repertoire holds 45,000 to 70,000 distinct CDR3 sequences, with about 7.7% as singletons. The sample in question was whole blood, obtained at baseline. These receptors came from an adult who was a healthcare worker with PCR-confirmed SARS-CoV-2 infection or an uninfected control (not recorded which). CDR3s include the opening cysteine and the closing phenylalanine or tryptophan. Each record gives: J gene, V gene, D gene, clone size, CDR3 protein, CDR3 DNA. The D gene is left open where the match is weak. The size of a clone is reported for some rows only, either as once, few or many, or as a class for expanded clones.

>TRBJ1-4|TRBV5-4|-|few
CASSLAGRTNEKLFF
TGTGCCAGCAGCTTGGCGGGCAGAACTAATGAAAAACTGTTTTTT
>TRBJ2-3|TRBV6-2/TRBV6-3|-|many
CASSQTDTQYF
TGTGCCAGCAGCCAGACAGATACGCAGTATTTT
>TRBJ2-5|TRBV11-2|-|many
CASRGLETQYF
TGTGCCAGCAGAGGCTTGGAGACCCAGTACTTC
>TRBJ2-1|TRBV27|TRBD2|many
CASRKTAGVAHNEQFF
TGTGCCAGCAGGAAGACAGCGGGAGTGGCCCACAATGAGCAGTTCTTC
>TRBJ1-2|TRBV19|TRBD1|many
CASSYDGTADYGYTF
TGTGCCAGTAGCTATGACGGGACAGCAGACTATGGCTACACCTTC
>TRBJ2-3|TRBV3-1|-|many
CASSSTGSSTDTQYF
TGTGCCAGCAGCTCCACAGGTTCTAGCACAGATACGCAGTATTTT
>TRBJ2-1|TRBV14|TRBD1|few
CASSPYVGTAYNEQFF
TGTGCCAGCAGCCCCTACGTTGGGACAGCCTACAATGAGCAGTTCTTC
>TRBJ1-5|TRBV12-3/TRBV12-4|TRBD1|many
CASSLGDSNQPQHF
TGTGCCAGCAGTTTAGGGGACAGTAATCAGCCCCAGCATTTT
>TRBJ2-1|TRBV29-1|-|many
CSAEPGDNEQFF
TGCAGCGCTGAACCCGGTGACAATGAGCAGTTCTTC
>TRBJ2-6|TRBV28|-|many
CASKEPGANVLTF
TGTGCCAGCAAGGAACCTGGGGCCAACGTCCTGACTTTC
>TRBJ1-2|TRBV6-1|-|-
CASSEGVGAINYGYTF
TGTGCCAGCAGTGAAGGGGTAGGAGCAATCAACTATGGCTACACCTTC
>TRBJ1-6|TRBV6-2/TRBV6-3|-|few
CAGRRGINSPLHF
TGTGCCGGCCGGAGGGGCATTAATTCACCCCTCCACTTT
>TRBJ2-2|TRBV24-1|-|few
CATRDVNTGELFF
TGTGCCACCAGGGACGTTAACACCGGGGAGCTGTTTTTT
>TRBJ2-2|TRBV28|-|many
CASRPYGHDYTGELFF
TGTGCCAGCCGGCCGTACGGTCACGATTACACCGGGGAGCTGTTTTTT
>TRBJ1-5|TRBV20-1|TRBD1|-
CSASRDRGYGNQPQHF
TGCAGTGCTAGTAGGGACAGGGGATACGGCAATCAGCCCCAGCATTTT
>TRBJ2-1|TRBV6-6|-|-
CASSLFRGEGSHNEQFF
TGTGCCAGCAGTTTGTTCAGGGGGGAGGGGTCCCACAATGAGCAGTTCTTC
>TRBJ1-1|TRBV5-1|-|many
CASNLGGGSTEAFF
TGCGCCAGCAACTTGGGCGGGGGGTCCACTGAAGCTTTCTTT
>TRBJ1-2|TRBV5-5|TRBD1|few
CASRGTGGFYGYTF
TGTGCCAGCAGGGGGACAGGGGGCTTTTACGGCTACACCTTC
>TRBJ2-5|TRBV2|-|-
CASSESAGDLETQYF
TGTGCCAGCAGTGAGTCGGCAGGTGACTTAGAGACCCAGTACTTC
>TRBJ2-7|TRBV29-1|-|-
CSVEGGGGGTYEQYF
TGCAGCGTTGAGGGCGGCGGTGGGGGAACCTACGAGCAGTACTTC
>TRBJ2-5|TRBV20-1|-|many
CSATGRGRQKTQYF
TGCAGTGCTACCGGACGAGGAAGGCAGAAGACCCAGTACTTC
>TRBJ1-2|TRBV20-1|TRBD1|many
CSARWGDRVSDGYTF
TGCAGTGCAAGGTGGGGGGACAGGGTATCGGATGGCTACACCTTC
>TRBJ2-7|TRBV20-1|-|many
CSARGLGEPRDEQYF
TGCAGTGCTAGAGGACTCGGGGAGCCGCGGGACGAGCAGTACTTC
>TRBJ2-5|TRBV5-4|-|few
CASSFDRETQYF
TGTGCCAGCAGCTTTGACCGAGAGACCCAGTACTTC
>TRBJ2-7|TRBV20-1|-|few
CSANSPPYEQYF
TGCAGTGCTAACAGTCCACCTTACGAGCAGTACTTC
>TRBJ2-5|TRBV7-6|TRBD2|-
CASSNPLASGRQETQYF
TGTGCCAGCAGCAACCCCCTCGCTAGCGGAAGACAAGAGACCCAGTACTTC
>TRBJ2-7|TRBV3-1|-|-
CASSQLAYEQYF
TGTGCCAGCAGCCAATTGGCCTACGAGCAGTACTTC
>TRBJ2-1|TRBV20-1|TRBD2|-
CSASKGGRESSYNEQFF
TGCAGTGCTAGTAAGGGCGGGCGGGAGTCCTCCTACAATGAGCAGTTCTTC
>TRBJ1-1|TRBV25-1|-|-
CASSELRTETEAFF
TGTGCCAGCAGTGAATTAAGAACTGAGACTGAAGCTTTCTTT
>TRBJ2-3|TRBV9|TRBD2|many
CASRPRGREKGADTQYF
TGTGCCAGCAGACCCCGAGGGCGGGAGAAAGGCGCAGATACGCAGTATTTT
>TRBJ1-2|TRBV27|TRBD1|-
CASRENRGYGYTF
TGTGCCAGCAGAGAGAACAGGGGCTATGGCTACACCTTC
>TRBJ2-1|TRBV29-1|TRBD2|-
CSAPGLAGVRKFYNEQFF
TGCAGCGCACCGGGACTAGCGGGAGTCCGCAAGTTCTACAATGAGCAGTTCTTC
>TRBJ1-1|TRBV2|-|few
CASSEGGWSTEAFF
TGTGCCAGCAGTGAAGGGGGGTGGAGCACTGAAGCTTTCTTT
>TRBJ2-7|TRBV5-1|TRBD1|-
CASSMGQAYEQYF
TGCGCCAGCAGCATGGGACAGGCCTACGAGCAGTACTTC
>TRBJ1-2|TRBV2|TRBD1|few
CASRGTAYGYTF
TGTGCCAGCAGGGGGACAGCCTATGGCTACACCTTC
>TRBJ1-4|TRBV6-5|-|few
CASSRQSKEKLFF
TGTGCCAGCAGTCGACAGAGTAAAGAGAAACTGTTTTTT
>TRBJ2-1|TRBV10-2|TRBD2|few
CATKLREGLFREQFF
TGCGCCACGAAACTACGGGAGGGCCTATTCCGGGAGCAGTTCTTC
>TRBJ1-1|TRBV6-1|TRBD1|few
CASRAGGLNTEAFF
TGTGCCAGCAGGGCAGGGGGCCTGAACACTGAAGCTTTCTTT
>TRBJ2-1|TRBV6-4|TRBD2|-
CASSAGSGSYNEQFF
TGTGCCAGCAGTGCAGGTAGCGGGAGTTACAATGAGCAGTTCTTC
>TRBJ2-5|TRBV29-1|-|many
CSVEGTGAGETQYF
TGCAGCGTTGAAGGAACGGGGGCTGGGGAGACCCAGTACTTC
>TRBJ1-3|TRBV7-9|TRBD1|-
CASSHGTGILSGNTIYF
TGTGCCAGCAGCCACGGGACAGGGATCCTCTCTGGAAACACCATATATTTT
>TRBJ2-7|TRBV6-2/TRBV6-3|-|-
CASSVPVRGIDEQYF
TGTGCCAGCAGTGTCCCGGTCAGGGGCATCGACGAGCAGTACTTC
>TRBJ2-7|TRBV7-2|-|-
CASSHSSYEQYF
TGTGCCAGCAGCCACAGCTCCTACGAGCAGTACTTC
>TRBJ2-1|TRBV11-2|-|few
CASSTGFDGDNEQFF
TGTGCCAGCAGTACAGGTTTCGACGGCGACAATGAGCAGTTCTTC
>TRBJ2-7|TRBV9|TRBD1|many
CASSVEGGGPSSYEQYF
TGTGCCAGCAGCGTAGAAGGGGGCGGCCCCAGCTCCTACGAGCAGTACTTC
>TRBJ1-5|TRBV18|TRBD1|many
CASSRDRDQPQHF
TGTGCCAGCTCACGGGACAGGGACCAGCCCCAGCATTTT
>TRBJ2-4|TRBV28|-|-
CASSFYARENIQYF
TGTGCCAGCAGTTTCTATGCCCGGGAAAACATTCAGTACTTC
>TRBJ2-5|TRBV4-2|TRBD1|few
CASSQGDREDETQYF
TGTGCCAGCAGCCAAGGCGACAGGGAAGACGAGACCCAGTACTTC
>TRBJ2-3|TRBV28|-|few
CASSLFTPTDTQYF
TGTGCCAGCAGTTTATTTACCCCCACAGATACGCAGTATTTT
>TRBJ1-2|TRBV7-9|-|few
CASSQTPVYTF
TGTGCCAGCAGCCAAACCCCCGTCTACACCTTC
>TRBJ2-5|TRBV2|TRBD2|many
CASSEGYSGGPYQETQYF
TGTGCCAGCAGTGAAGGATATAGCGGGGGACCGTACCAAGAGACCCAGTACTTC
>TRBJ2-1|TRBV6-6|TRBD2|-
CASAGSGLAGGNEQFF
TGTGCCAGCGCTGGGTCTGGACTAGCGGGAGGAAATGAGCAGTTCTTC
>TRBJ2-7|TRBV2|TRBD2|few
CASSDRPSGTYEQYF
TGTGCCAGCAGTGATCGGCCTAGCGGGACCTACGAGCAGTACTTC
>TRBJ2-7|TRBV5-1|-|-
CASSLEQGREQYF
TGCGCCAGCAGCTTGGAACAAGGGCGCGAGCAGTACTTC
>TRBJ2-3|TRBV9|-|many
CASSSWTASTDTQYF
TGTGCCAGCAGCTCATGGACAGCTAGCACAGATACGCAGTATTTT
>TRBJ2-5|TRBV10-3|TRBD2|-
CAISERAGGRETQYF
TGTGCCATCAGTGAAAGAGCGGGAGGGAGGGAGACCCAGTACTTC
>TRBJ2-7|TRBV21-1|-|-
CASRGSRYSIVSREQYF
TGTGCCAGCCGAGGCTCGCGATACTCTATCGTATCTCGCGAGCAGTACTTC
>TRBJ1-1|TRBV7-2|-|few
CASSSGGASRSGAFF
TGTGCCAGCAGCTCAGGAGGGGCAAGCAGATCGGGAGCTTTCTTT
>TRBJ2-3|TRBV7-2|-|many
CASSFRLRDTQYF
TGTGCCAGCAGCTTCAGACTCCGAGATACGCAGTATTTT
>TRBJ2-4|TRBV25-1|-|many
CASSESGPVNIQYF
TGTGCCAGCAGTGAAAGTGGGCCGGTAAACATTCAGTACTTC